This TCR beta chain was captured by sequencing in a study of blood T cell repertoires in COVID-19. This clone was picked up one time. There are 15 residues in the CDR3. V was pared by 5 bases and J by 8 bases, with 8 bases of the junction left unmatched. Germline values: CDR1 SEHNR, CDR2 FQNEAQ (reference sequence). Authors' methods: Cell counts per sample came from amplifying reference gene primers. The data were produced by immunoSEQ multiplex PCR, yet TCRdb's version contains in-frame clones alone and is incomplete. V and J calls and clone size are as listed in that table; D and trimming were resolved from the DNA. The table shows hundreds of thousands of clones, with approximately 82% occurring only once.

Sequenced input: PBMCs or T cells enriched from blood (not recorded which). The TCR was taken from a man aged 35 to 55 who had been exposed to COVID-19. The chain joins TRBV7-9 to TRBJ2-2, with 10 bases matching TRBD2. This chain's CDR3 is CASSRRGLASGELFF. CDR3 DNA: TGTGCCAGCAGCCGCCGGGGACTAGCGTCTGGGGAGCTGTTTTTT.